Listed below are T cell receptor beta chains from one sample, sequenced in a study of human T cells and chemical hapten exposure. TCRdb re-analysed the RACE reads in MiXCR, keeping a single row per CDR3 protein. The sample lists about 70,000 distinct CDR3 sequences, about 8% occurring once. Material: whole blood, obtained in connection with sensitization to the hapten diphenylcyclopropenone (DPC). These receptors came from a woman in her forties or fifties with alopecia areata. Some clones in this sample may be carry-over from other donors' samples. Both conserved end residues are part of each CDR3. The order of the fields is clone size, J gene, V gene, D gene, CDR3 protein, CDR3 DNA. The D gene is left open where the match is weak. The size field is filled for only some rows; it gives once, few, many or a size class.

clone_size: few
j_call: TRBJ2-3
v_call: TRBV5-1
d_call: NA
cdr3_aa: CASSSGQLATDTQYF
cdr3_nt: TGCGCCAGCAGCTCTGGGCAGCTAGCAACAGATACGCAGTATTTT

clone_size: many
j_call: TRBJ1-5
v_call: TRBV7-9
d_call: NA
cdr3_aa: CASSRTDSNQPQHF
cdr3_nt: TGTGCCAGCAGCAGGACGGATAGCAATCAGCCCCAGCATTTT

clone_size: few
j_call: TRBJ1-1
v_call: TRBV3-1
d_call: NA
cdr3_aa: CASSQGTAFEAFF
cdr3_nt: TGTGCCAGCAGCCAAGGGACAGCCTTTGAAGCTTTCTTT

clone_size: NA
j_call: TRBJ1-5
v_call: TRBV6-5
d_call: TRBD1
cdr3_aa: CASRPTGTGVRQPQHF
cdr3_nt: TGTGCCAGCAGACCCACCGGGACAGGGGTAAGGCAGCCCCAGCATTTT

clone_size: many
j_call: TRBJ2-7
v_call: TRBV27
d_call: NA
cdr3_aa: CASGVGSEQYF
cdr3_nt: TGTGCCAGTGGGGTAGGAAGCGAGCAGTACTTC

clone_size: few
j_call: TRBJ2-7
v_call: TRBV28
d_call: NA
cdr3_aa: CASSLAGPYEQYF
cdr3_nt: TGTGCCAGCAGTTTAGCCGGACCCTACGAGCAGTACTTC

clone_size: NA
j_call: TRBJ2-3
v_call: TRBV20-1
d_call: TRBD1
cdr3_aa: CSAATGVGADTQYF
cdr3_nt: TGCAGTGCTGCTACAGGGGTGGGGGCAGATACGCAGTATTTT

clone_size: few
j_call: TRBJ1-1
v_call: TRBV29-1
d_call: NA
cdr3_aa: CSVSQMNTEAFF
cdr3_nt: TGCAGCGTGTCTCAGATGAACACTGAAGCTTTCTTT

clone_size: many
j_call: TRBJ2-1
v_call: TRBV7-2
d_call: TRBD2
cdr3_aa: CASSPGGSGGAWNEQFF
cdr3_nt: TGTGCCAGCAGCCCCGGGGGTAGCGGGGGGGCATGGAATGAGCAGTTCTTC

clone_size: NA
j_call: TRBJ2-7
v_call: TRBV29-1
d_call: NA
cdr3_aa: CSVAPQETAVPYEQYF
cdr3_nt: TGCAGCGTTGCCCCGCAAGAGACCGCAGTTCCGTACGAGCAGTACTTC

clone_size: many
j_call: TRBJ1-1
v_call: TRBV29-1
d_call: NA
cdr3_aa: CSVTSSGTEAFF
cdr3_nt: TGCAGCGTTACTTCCTCGGGCACTGAAGCTTTCTTT

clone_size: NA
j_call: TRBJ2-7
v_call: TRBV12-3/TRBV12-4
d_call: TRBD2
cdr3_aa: CASSRRSGSYEQYF
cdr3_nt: TGTGCCAGCAGCCGACGCAGCGGGAGCTACGAGCAGTACTTC

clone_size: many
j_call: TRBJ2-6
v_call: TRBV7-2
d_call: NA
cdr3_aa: CASSLGQPNGANVLTF
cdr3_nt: TGTGCCAGCAGCTTAGGACAACCCAATGGGGCCAACGTCCTGACTTTC

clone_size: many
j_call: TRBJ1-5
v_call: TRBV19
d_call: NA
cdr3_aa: CATKTHSNQPQHF
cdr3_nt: TGTGCCACTAAAACCCATAGCAATCAGCCCCAGCATTTT

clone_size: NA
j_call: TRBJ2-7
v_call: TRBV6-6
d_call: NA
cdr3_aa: CASSFTRQALGYEQYF
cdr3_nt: TGTGCCAGCAGTTTCACAAGACAGGCTCTGGGCTACGAGCAGTACTTC

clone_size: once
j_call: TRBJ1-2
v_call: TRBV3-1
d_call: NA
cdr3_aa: CASGQGGTRNYGYTF
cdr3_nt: TGTGCCAGCGGCCAAGGTGGTACACGAAACTATGGCTACACCTTC

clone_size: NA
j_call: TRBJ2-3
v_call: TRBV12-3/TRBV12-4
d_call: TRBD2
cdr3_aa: CASSLTSVKTDTQYF
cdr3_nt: TGTGCCAGCAGCTTGACTAGCGTAAAAACAGATACGCAGTATTTT

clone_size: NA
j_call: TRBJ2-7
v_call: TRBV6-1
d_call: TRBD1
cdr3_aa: CASRRQGQEQYF
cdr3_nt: TGTGCCAGCAGGAGACAGGGGCAGGAGCAGTACTTC

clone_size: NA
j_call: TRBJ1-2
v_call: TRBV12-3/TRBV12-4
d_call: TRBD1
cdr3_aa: CATGRGGYGGYTF
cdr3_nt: TGTGCCACGGGGAGAGGGGGCTATGGTGGCTACACCTTC

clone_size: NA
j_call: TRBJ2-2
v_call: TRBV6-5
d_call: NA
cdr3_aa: CASRAPNTGELFF
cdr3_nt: TGTGCCAGCAGGGCGCCGAACACCGGGGAGCTGTTTTTT

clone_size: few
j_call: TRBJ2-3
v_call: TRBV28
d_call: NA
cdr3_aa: CASSVAGFPDTQYF
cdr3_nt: TGTGCCAGTTCGGTGGCGGGGTTCCCAGATACGCAGTATTTT

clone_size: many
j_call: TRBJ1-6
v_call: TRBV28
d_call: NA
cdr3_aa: CASRQPQGNNSPLHF
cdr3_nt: TGTGCCAGCAGGCAACCACAGGGAAATAATTCACCCCTCCACTTT

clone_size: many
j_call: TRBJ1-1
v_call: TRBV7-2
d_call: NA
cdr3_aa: CASTPGVRAEAFF
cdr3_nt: TGTGCCAGCACCCCAGGGGTTCGGGCTGAAGCTTTCTTT

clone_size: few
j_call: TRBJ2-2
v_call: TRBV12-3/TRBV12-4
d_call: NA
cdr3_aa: CASSLSGPGELFF
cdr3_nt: TGTGCCAGCAGCCTCTCGGGACCCGGGGAGCTGTTTTTT

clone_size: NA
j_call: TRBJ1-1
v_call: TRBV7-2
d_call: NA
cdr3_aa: CASSLGQPMNTEAFF
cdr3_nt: TGTGCCAGCAGCCTCGGTCAGCCGATGAACACTGAAGCTTTCTTT

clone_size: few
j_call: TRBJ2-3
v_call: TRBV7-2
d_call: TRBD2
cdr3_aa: CASSLASGRAADTQYF
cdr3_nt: TGTGCCAGCAGCTTGGCTAGCGGGAGGGCCGCAGATACGCAGTATTTT

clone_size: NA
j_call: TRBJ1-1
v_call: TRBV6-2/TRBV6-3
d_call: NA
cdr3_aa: CASIGLRANTEAFF
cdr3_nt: TGTGCCAGCATCGGCCTTCGTGCCAACACTGAAGCTTTCTTT

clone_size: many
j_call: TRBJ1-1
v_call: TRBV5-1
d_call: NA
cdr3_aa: CASSLATGPNTEAFF
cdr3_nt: TGCGCCAGCAGCTTGGCCACAGGGCCGAACACTGAAGCTTTCTTT

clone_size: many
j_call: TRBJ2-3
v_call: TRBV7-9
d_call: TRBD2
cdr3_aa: CASSSPGLAGSTDTQYF
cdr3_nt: TGTGCCAGCAGCTCTCCGGGACTAGCGGGAAGCACAGATACGCAGTATTTT

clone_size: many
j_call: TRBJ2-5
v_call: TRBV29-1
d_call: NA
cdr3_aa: CSVDGRETQYF
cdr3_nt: TGCAGCGTTGACGGCAGAGAGACCCAGTACTTC

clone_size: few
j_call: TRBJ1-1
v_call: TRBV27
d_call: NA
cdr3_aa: CASSIGGSDTEAFF
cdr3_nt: TGTGCCAGCAGTATAGGGGGGTCGGACACTGAAGCTTTCTTT

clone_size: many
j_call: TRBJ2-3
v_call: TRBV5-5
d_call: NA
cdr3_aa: CASSLEWRGGGGTDTQYF
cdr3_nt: TGTGCCAGCAGCTTGGAGTGGAGAGGAGGGGGCGGCACAGATACGCAGTATTTT

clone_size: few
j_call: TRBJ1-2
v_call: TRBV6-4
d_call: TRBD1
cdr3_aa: CASRSSGQFYGYTF
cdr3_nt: TGTGCCAGCAGAAGCTCGGGACAGTTCTATGGCTACACCTTC

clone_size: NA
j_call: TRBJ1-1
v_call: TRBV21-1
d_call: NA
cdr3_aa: CASSRVKGGRAEAFF
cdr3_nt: TGTGCCAGCAGCCGGGTGAAGGGGGGGAGGGCTGAAGCTTTCTTT

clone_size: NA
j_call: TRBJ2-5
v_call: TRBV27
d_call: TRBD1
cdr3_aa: CASSPPGGETQYF
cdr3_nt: TGTGCCAGCAGTCCTCCAGGGGGAGAGACCCAGTACTTC

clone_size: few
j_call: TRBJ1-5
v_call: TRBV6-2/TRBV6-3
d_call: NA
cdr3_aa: CASSYLGVNQPQHF
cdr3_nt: TGTGCCAGCAGTTACCTTGGAGTGAATCAGCCCCAGCATTTT

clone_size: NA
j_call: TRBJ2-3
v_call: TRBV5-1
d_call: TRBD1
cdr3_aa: CASSPGTGAQDTQYF
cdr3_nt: TGCGCCAGCAGCCCGGGGACAGGGGCGCAAGATACGCAGTATTTT

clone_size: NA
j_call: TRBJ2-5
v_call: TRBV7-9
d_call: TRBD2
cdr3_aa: CASSFRGGYQETQYF
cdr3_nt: TGTGCCAGCAGCTTCCGGGGAGGGTACCAAGAGACCCAGTACTTC

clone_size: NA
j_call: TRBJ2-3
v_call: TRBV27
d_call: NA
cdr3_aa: CASSLRPISTDTQYF
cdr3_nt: TGTGCCAGCAGTTTGAGGCCTATTAGCACAGATACGCAGTATTTT

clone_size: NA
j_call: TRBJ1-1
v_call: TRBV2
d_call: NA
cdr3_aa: CASRSSNRRNTEAFF
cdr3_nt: TGTGCCAGCAGAAGTTCAAACAGGCGGAACACTGAAGCTTTCTTT

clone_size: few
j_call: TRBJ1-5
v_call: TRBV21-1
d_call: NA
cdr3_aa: CASSKAGGSQPQHF
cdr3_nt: TGTGCCAGCAGCAAAGCGGGGGGGAGTCAGCCCCAGCATTTT

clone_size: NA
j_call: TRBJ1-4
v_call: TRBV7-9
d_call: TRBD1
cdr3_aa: CASSSGDRRLNEKLFF
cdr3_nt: TGTGCCAGCAGCTCGGGGGACAGACGACTTAATGAAAAACTGTTTTTT

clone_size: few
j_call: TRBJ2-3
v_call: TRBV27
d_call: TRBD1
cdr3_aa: CASSYGTGGISTDTQYF
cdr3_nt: TGTGCCAGCAGTTACGGGACAGGGGGTATTAGCACAGATACGCAGTATTTT

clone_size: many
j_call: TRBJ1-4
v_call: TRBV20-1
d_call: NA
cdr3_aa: CSAAAGLELFF
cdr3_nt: TGCAGTGCAGCCGCAGGGTTAGAACTGTTTTTT

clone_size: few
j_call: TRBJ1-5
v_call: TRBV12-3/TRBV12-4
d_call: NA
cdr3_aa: CASSFRGLYQPQHF
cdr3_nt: TGTGCCAGCAGTTTCAGGGGTCTGTATCAGCCCCAGCATTTT

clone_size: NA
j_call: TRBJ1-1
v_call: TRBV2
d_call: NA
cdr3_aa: CASSDEMGTPEAFF
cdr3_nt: TGTGCCAGCAGTGATGAGATGGGGACACCTGAAGCTTTCTTT

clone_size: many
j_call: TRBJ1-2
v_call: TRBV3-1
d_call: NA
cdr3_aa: CASSQDARYGYTF
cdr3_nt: TGTGCCAGCAGCCAAGATGCGCGCTATGGCTACACCTTC

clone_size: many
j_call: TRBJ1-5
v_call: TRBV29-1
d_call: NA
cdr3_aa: CSVGGNSNQPQHF
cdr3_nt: TGCAGCGTTGGGGGGAATAGCAATCAGCCCCAGCATTTT

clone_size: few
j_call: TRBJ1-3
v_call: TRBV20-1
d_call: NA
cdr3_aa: CSARVTGGRNTIYF
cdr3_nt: TGCAGTGCTAGAGTAACGGGCGGTCGAAACACCATATATTTT

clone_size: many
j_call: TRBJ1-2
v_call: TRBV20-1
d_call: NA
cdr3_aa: CSARRLGYTF
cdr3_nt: TGCAGTGCGAGGAGGTTAGGCTACACCTTC

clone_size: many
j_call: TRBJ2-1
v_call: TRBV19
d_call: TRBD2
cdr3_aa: CASSLRLADNEQFF
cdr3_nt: TGTGCCAGTAGTCTACGACTAGCGGACAATGAGCAGTTCTTC